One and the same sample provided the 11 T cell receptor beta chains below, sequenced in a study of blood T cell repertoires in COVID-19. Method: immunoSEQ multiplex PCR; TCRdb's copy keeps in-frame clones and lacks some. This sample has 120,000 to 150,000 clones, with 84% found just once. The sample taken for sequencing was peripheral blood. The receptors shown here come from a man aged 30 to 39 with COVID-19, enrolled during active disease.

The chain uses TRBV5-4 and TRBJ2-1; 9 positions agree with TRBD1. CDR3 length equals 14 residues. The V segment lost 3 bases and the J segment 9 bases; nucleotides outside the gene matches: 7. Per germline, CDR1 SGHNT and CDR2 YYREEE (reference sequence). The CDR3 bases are TGTGCCAGCAGCTCCCGGGACAGGGTTGTTGAGCAGTTCTTC. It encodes CASSSRDRVVEQFF.

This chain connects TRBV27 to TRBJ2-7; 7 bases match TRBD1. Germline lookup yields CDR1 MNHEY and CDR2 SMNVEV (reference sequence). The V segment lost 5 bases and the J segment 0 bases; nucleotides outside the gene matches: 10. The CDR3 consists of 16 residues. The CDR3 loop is CASSATPGQSSYEQYF. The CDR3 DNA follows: TGTGCCAGCAGTGCTACTCCGGGACAGAGCTCCTACGAGCAGTACTTC.

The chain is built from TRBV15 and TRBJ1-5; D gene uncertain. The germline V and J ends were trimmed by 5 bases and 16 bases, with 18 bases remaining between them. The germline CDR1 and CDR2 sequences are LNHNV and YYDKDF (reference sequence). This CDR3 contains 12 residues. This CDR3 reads CATSGREETRHF. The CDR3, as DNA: TGTGCCACCAGCGGCCGGGAGGAAACCCGACATTTT.

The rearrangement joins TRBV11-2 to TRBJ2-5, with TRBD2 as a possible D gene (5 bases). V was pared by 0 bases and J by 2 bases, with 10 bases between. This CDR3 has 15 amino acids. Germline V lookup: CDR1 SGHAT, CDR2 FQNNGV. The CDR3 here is CASSLDPTGQETQYF. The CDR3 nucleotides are TGTGCCAGCAGCTTAGATCCGACGGGGCAAGAGACCCAGTACTTC.

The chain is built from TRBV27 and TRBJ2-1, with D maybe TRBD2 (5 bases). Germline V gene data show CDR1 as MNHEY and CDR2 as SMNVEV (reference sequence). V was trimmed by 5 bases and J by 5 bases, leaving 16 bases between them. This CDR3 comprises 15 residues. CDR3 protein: CASSLGIPPNNEQFF. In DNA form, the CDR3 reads TGTGCCAGCAGTCTCGGGATTCCTCCTAACAATGAGCAGTTCTTC.

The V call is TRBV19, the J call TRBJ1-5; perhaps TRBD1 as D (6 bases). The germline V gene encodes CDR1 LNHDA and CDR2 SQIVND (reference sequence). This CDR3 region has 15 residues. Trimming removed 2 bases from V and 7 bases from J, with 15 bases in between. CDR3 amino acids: CASSILGGARQPQHF. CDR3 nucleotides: TGTGCCAGTAGTATATTAGGGGGGGCACGGCAGCCCCAGCATTTT.

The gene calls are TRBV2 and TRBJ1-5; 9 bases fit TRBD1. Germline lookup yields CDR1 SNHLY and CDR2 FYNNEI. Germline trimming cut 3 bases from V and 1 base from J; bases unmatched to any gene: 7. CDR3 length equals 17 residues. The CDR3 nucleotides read TGTGCCAGCAGTGATATCGGGACAGGGCTCAGCAATCAGCCCCAGCATTTT. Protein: CASSDIGTGLSNQPQHF.

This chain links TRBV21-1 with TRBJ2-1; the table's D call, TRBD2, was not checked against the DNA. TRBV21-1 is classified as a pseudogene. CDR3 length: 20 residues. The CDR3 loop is CATIQGAPGLAGRLHNEQFF. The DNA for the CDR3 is TGTGCCACAATACAGGGGGCACCGGGACTAGCGGGACGCCTCCACAATGAGCAGTTCTTC.

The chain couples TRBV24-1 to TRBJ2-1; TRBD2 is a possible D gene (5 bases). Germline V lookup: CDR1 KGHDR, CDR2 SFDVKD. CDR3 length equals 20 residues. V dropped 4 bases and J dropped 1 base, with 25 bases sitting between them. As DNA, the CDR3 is TGTGCCACCAGTGACCCCCGGGTGACTGGCCCGAGGGCGTCCTACAATGAGCAGTTCTTC. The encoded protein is CATSDPRVTGPRASYNEQFF.

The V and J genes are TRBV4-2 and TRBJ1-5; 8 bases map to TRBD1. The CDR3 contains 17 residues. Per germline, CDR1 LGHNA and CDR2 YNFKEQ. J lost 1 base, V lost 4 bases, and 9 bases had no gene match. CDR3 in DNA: TGTGCCAGCAGCCGTTCAAACCAGGGGGCAAGCAATCAGCCCCAGCATTTT. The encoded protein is CASSRSNQGASNQPQHF.

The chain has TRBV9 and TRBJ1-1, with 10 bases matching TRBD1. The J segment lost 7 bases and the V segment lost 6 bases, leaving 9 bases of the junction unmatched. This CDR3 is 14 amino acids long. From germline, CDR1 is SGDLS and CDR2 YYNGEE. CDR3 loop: CASTPDRGLGEAFF. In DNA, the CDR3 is TGTGCCAGCACCCCAGACAGGGGGCTTGGTGAAGCTTTCTTT.